This TCR beta chain is drawn from a study of hypomethylating agent response in myelodysplastic syndrome. Study in general: A few patients were non-responders, while roughly six showed complete response or hematologic improvement.

Clones were read by immunoSEQ multiplex PCR, and TCRdb kept only the in-frame ones, dropping some. The data hold roughly 2,000 clones, with about 89% observed a single time. The CDR3 contains 13 residues. The V gene lost 6 bases and the J gene lost 4 bases, with 10 bases spanning the gap. Germline-derived CDR1 and CDR2 are MNHNS and SASEGT. Material: bone marrow, obtained before or after starting hypomethylating agent treatment for myelodysplastic syndrome (not recorded which). The receptor was derived from a human donor with myelodysplastic syndrome. The chain uses TRBV6-1 and TRBJ1-5; a possible D gene is TRBD1 (5 bases). The CDR3 region has the DNA TGTGCCAGCAGCCCCCAGGGAAATCAGCCCCAGCATTTT. Its translation is CASSPQGNQPQHF.